The next 20 T cell receptor beta chains were all read from a single sample in a study of blood T cell repertoires in COVID-19. Clones were sequenced by immunoSEQ multiplex PCR, and TCRdb holds only the in-frame ones, with some missing. The table records around 46,000 clones, approximately 85% of them present only once. Sequenced material: peripheral blood. The receptors originated from a human donor in a cohort sampled during active COVID-19.

The chain combines TRBV28 with TRBJ2-7, with D uncertain. Germline-derived CDR1 and CDR2 are MDHEN and SYDVKM. The V end lost 6 bases, the J end lost 2 bases, and 14 bases lay between the germline ends. This CDR3 comprises 14 residues. The CDR3 bases are TGTGCCAGCAGCTCCCCAGGATTCACCTACGAGCAGTACTTC. It encodes CASSSPGFTYEQYF.

This sequence joins TRBV6-5 and TRBJ1-3, with a tentative D call TRBD1 (6 bases). The CDR3 has 15 residues. From germline, CDR1 is MNHEY and CDR2 SVGAGI. With 9 bases removed from V and 0 bases from J, the gap between germline ends came to 15 bases. CDR3 sequence reads: CASNFEDSSGNTIYF. CDR3 sequence (DNA): TGTGCCAGTAACTTTGAGGACAGCTCTGGAAACACCATATATTTT.

V usage is TRBV3-1 (or the pseudogene TRBV3-2) and J usage is TRBJ2-5; TRBD2 matches 7 bases. This CDR3 comprises 15 residues. The trim removed 2 bases at V and 5 bases at J, leaving 8 bases unmatched. Germline V gives CDR1 LGHDT, CDR2 YNNKEL (reference sequence). In DNA, the CDR3 is TGTGCCAGCAGCCAAATAGCGGGCCCAGGGGAGACCCAGTACTTC. Its protein product is CASSQIAGPGETQYF.

V usage is TRBV6-5 and J usage is TRBJ1-5, with 9 bases fitting TRBD1. CDR3 length: 14 residues. Trimming cost V 6 bases and J 7 bases; bases outside gene matches: 7. CDR1 MNHEY and CDR2 SVGAGI come from the germline V gene. For the CDR3, the DNA is TGTGCCAGCAGGACCGGGACAGGGAGGCAGCCCCAGCATTTT. Protein sequence: CASRTGTGRQPQHF.

J is TRBJ2-3 and V is TRBV19; 9 bases fit TRBD1. Germline-derived CDR1 and CDR2 are LNHDA and SQIVND (reference sequence). CDR3 length equals 15 residues. V lost 6 bases and J lost 9; bases outside the gene matches: 13. CDR3 bases: TGTGCCAGTAGGGTCCCGGGACAGGGATCGGGCACGCAGTATTTT. This sequence encodes CASRVPGQGSGTQYF.

The J gene is TRBJ1-1, the V gene TRBV2, with 7 bases matching TRBD1. The CDR3 is made up of 14 amino acids. Germline CDR1 is SNHLY and CDR2 is FYNNEI. J gave up 0 bases and V 6 bases, and 4 bases lay outside the gene matches. The DNA for the CDR3 is TGTGCCAGCAGCAGGGGACAGATGAACACTGAAGCTTTCTTT. Amino acid sequence: CASSRGQMNTEAFF. The full variable domain, in which reference TRBV2 and TRBJ1-1 provide the parts outside the CDR3, is EPEVTQTPSHQVTQMGQEVILRCVPISNHLYFYWYRQILGQKVEFLVSFYNNEISEKSEIFDDQFSVERPDGSNFTLKIRSTKLEDSAMYFCASSRGQMNTEAFFGQGTRLTVV.

This chain connects TRBV5-1 to TRBJ2-7; the match to TRBD2 covers 14 bases. The CDR3 covers 16 residues. With 3 bases clipped from V and 3 bases from J, the junction kept 5 bases outside the gene matches. Looked up from germline, CDR1 is SGHRS and CDR2 is YFSETQ. In nucleotides, the CDR3 is TGCGCCAGCAGCTGGGGGACTAGCGGGGGAGACTACGAGCAGTACTTC. Protein: CASSWGTSGGDYEQYF.

This chain uses TRBV7-2 with TRBJ1-6; D not certain. The length of the CDR3 is 16 residues. The germline V gene encodes CDR1 SGHTA and CDR2 FQGNSA. Trimming removed 2 bases from V and 0 bases from J, with 8 bases in between. The CDR3, as DNA: TGTGCCAGCAGCTTATCGGGTAACTCCTATAATTCACCCCTCCACTTT. Its protein is CASSLSGNSYNSPLHF.

This chain links TRBV2 with TRBJ1-5; 8 bases line up with TRBD1. V lost 7 bases to trimming and J lost 7 bases; unmatched junction nucleotides: 12. The CDR3 runs to 15 residues. CDR1 and CDR2 (germline): SNHLY, FYNNEI. The CDR3 here is CASTTGQGQGQPQHF. CDR3 bases: TGTGCCAGCACTACCGGACAGGGACAAGGGCAGCCCCAGCATTTT.

This CDR3 reads CASSPLNWGQGNTEAFF. CDR3 nucleotides: TGTGCCAGCTCACCTCTGAATTGGGGACAGGGGAACACTGAAGCTTTCTTT. V is TRBV18 and J is TRBJ1-1; 9 nucleotides align to TRBD1. Germline V gives CDR1 KGHSH, CDR2 LQKENI. The CDR3 extends over 17 amino acids. J was trimmed by 1 base and V by 3 bases; bases with no gene match: 9.

The chain combines TRBV28 with TRBJ2-7; weak D call: TRBD2 (6 bases). Germline loops: CDR1 MDHEN, CDR2 SYDVKM. The V end was cut by 5 bases, the J end by 3 bases, with 20 bases between. The CDR3 length is 16 residues. The CDR3 DNA reads as TGTGCCAGCAGTCCACCCGGGAGTAGAAGATACTACGAGCAGTACTTC. This translates into CASSPPGSRRYYEQYF.

The chain recombines TRBV7-2 with TRBJ1-6; D gene uncertain. Germline V gene data show CDR1 as SGHTA and CDR2 as FQGNSA. The germline V and J ends were trimmed by 5 bases and 9 bases, with 14 bases remaining between them. The CDR3 sequence is 14 residues long. Here the CDR3 reads CASSILEVGSPLHF. The CDR3 region has the DNA TGTGCCAGCAGCATTCTGGAGGTCGGTTCACCCCTCCACTTT.

The table lists this clone with a few counts. The J gene is TRBJ2-4, the V gene TRBV13; tentatively, D is TRBD2 (5 bases). This CDR3 is built from 16 residues. Germline V CDR1 and CDR2: PRHDT, FYEKMQ (reference sequence). V was trimmed by 5 bases and J by 0 bases, leaving 14 bases between them. The CDR3 region has the DNA TGTGCCAGCAGCCCCCGTGAGGGTCTAGCCAAAAACATTCAGTACTTC. Translated, it gives CASSPREGLAKNIQYF. Together with reference TRBV13 and TRBJ2-4, the CDR3 gives the full variable domain: AAGVIQSPRHLIKEKRETATLKCYPIPRHDTVYWYQQGPGQDPQFLISFYEKMQSDKGSIPDRFSAQQFSDYHSELNMSSLELGDSALYFCASSPREGLAKNIQYFGAGTRLSVL.

The gene calls are TRBV19 and TRBJ2-1; possible D gene TRBD1, 6 bases. Germline loops: CDR1 LNHDA, CDR2 SQIVND (reference sequence). The V end was cut by 4 bases, the J end by 16 bases, with 17 bases between. This CDR3 has 12 residues. This CDR3 is CASSTLQGSVFF. CDR3 DNA: TGTGCCAGTAGTACCTTACAGGGTTCTGTCTTCTTC.

Points on this clone: Germline is not matched at one junction end, which may reflect a read error. This chain joins TRBV3-1 (or the pseudogene TRBV3-2) and TRBJ2-6; tentatively, D is TRBD1 (5 bases). This CDR3 is 17 amino acids long. CDR1 is LGHDT and CDR2 is YNNKEL in the germline V gene (reference sequence). The DNA of the CDR3 is TGTGCCAGCAACCAACAGGCCTCAGGGTCTGGGGCCAACGTCCTGACTTTC. This translates into CASNQQASGSGANVLTF.

The V call is TRBV11-2, the J call TRBJ2-7; a weak D match, TRBD1 (5 bases). CDR1 is SGHAT, CDR2 FQNNGV, per germline. The CDR3 runs to 15 residues. The V gene lost 1 base and the J gene lost 0 bases, with 10 bases spanning the gap. The CDR3 bases are TGTGCCAGCAGCTTAGGGGGCCAGGTCTCCTACGAGCAGTACTTC. This codes for CASSLGGQVSYEQYF. Full variable domain (remainder filled in from reference TRBV11-2 and TRBJ2-7): EAGVAQSPRYKIIEKRQSVAFWCNPISGHATLYWYQQILGQGPKLLIQFQNNGVVDDSQLPKDRFSAERLKGVDSTLKIQPAKLEDSAVYLCASSLGGQVSYEQYFGPGTRLTVT.

This chain links TRBV28 with TRBJ1-4, with D possibly matching TRBD1 (6 bases). Trimming pared 7 bases from V and 4 bases from J, leaving 10 bases between. CDR1 and CDR2 from the germline V gene are MDHEN and SYDVKM. This CDR3 has 13 amino acids. The CDR3 loop reads CASKGTLNEKLFF. CDR3 DNA: TGTGCCAGCAAGGGGACACTTAATGAAAAACTGTTTTTT.

This clone counts as large. The gene calls are TRBV19 and TRBJ1-1, with no clear D. This CDR3 contains 11 residues. V lost 7 bases, J lost 6 bases, and 9 bases lay in between. Germline V gives CDR1 LNHDA, CDR2 SQIVND (reference sequence). CDR3 amino acids: CASTVFSEAFF. The CDR3 bases are TGTGCCAGTACAGTTTTCTCTGAAGCTTTCTTT.

The V gene is TRBV5-1, the J gene TRBJ1-2, with D possibly TRBD1 on 5 matching bases. This CDR3 comprises 14 residues. Germline V gene data show CDR1 as SGHRS and CDR2 as YFSETQ. Trimming shortened V by 0 bases and J by 2 bases, and 8 bases separated the two germline ends. For the CDR3, the DNA is TGCGCCAGCAGCTTGGGACGGGGGAACTATGGCTACACCTTC. As protein: CASSLGRGNYGYTF.

The chain joins TRBV19 to TRBJ1-4, with 8 bases aligning to TRBD1. The CDR3 runs 14 residues. In germline, CDR1 is LNHDA, CDR2 SQIVND (reference sequence). With 7 bases clipped from V and 7 bases from J, the junction kept 8 bases outside the gene matches. CDR3 nucleotide sequence: TGTGCCAGTATGTCAGGGGGCGCCGGTGAAAAACTGTTTTTT. Translation: CASMSGGAGEKLFF.